This is a list of T cell receptor beta chains from one sample in a study of beta chain features in type 1 diabetes. Clones were sequenced by immunoSEQ multiplex PCR, and TCRdb holds only the in-frame ones, with some missing. The profile shows 600,000 or so clones, around an eighth of them singletons. What was sequenced was naive CD4+ T cells from blood. Receptors were obtained from a man aged 25 to 40 with type 1 diabetes. The CDR3 runs from the conserved cysteine through the conserved F or W.

j_call v_call cdr3_aa
TRBJ2-7 TRBV29-1 CSASTPGTYEQYF
TRBJ1-2 TRBV5-1 CASSPEGGPLYGYTF
TRBJ2-7 TRBV6-1 CASSEGYSSSYEQYF
TRBJ1-5 TRBV9 CASSATGDQPQHF
TRBJ2-1 TRBV9 CASSSTRPGGDNEQFF
TRBJ1-6 TRBV30 CAWRRGHNSPLHF
TRBJ1-4 TRBV7-2 CASSLNPTGENEKLFF
TRBJ2-5 TRBV2 CASNRVGRETQYF
TRBJ2-3 TRBV29-1 CSVLGRADTQYF
TRBJ1-2 TRBV19 CASSRFYGYTF
TRBJ1-2 TRBV2 CASGIRVGKDGYTF
TRBJ2-1 TRBV4-1 CASSQEVVGATYNEQFF
TRBJ2-1 TRBV5-6 CASKPGGYNEQFF
TRBJ1-4 TRBV19 CASSMNRGHEKLFF
TRBJ1-4 TRBV5-1 CASSLLAREKLFF
TRBJ2-3 TRBV4-3 CASSQESGRTDTQYF
TRBJ2-4 TRBV25-1 CASSEGTGGASAKNIQYF
TRBJ2-4 TRBV19 CATKSRTGSIAKNIQYF
TRBJ2-3 TRBV5-1 CASSLELLTADTQYF
TRBJ2-3 TRBV11-2 CASSSVTRGMDTQYF
TRBJ1-1 TRBV5-6 CASSLSTEAFF
TRBJ2-3 TRBV7-2 CASSPRDREVTDTQYF
TRBJ2-7 TRBV5-4 CASSYSGTGYEQYF
TRBJ2-7 TRBV10-3 CAIRGARETYEQYF
TRBJ1-4 TRBV9 CARRPLVLTGGNEKLFF
TRBJ1-1 TRBV7-2 CASSLEGGAFF
TRBJ2-7 TRBV5-4 CASSQETSSSYEQYF
TRBJ2-7 TRBV7-2 CASSLAGHKYF
TRBJ1-6 TRBV5-1 CASSLDGSRPLHF
TRBJ2-7 TRBV7-9 CASSLNAEEQYF
TRBJ2-1 TRBV2 CASSDVGGAYNEQFF
TRBJ1-2 TRBV9 CASSVAGQGGSYGYTF
TRBJ1-2 TRBV29-1 CSVDQGQGGYTF
TRBJ1-2 TRBV11-3 CASSHTGNYGYTF
TRBJ1-2 TRBV5-4 CASSLDTYGYTF
TRBJ2-3 TRBV2 CASRDRGSTDTQYF
TRBJ2-2 TRBV7-9 CASSLPAGELFF
TRBJ2-2 TRBV2 CASTGGPRGELFF
TRBJ1-5 TRBV10-3 CAISPDSNQPQHF
TRBJ1-5 TRBV9 CASSESVGGNQPQHF